This TCR beta chain was retrieved from a study of T cell changes during pregnancy in multiple sclerosis. Sequenced by immunoSEQ multiplex PCR; TCRdb stores in-frame clones only, minus some. The repertoire holds about 40,000 clones, with around 90% as singletons. This CDR3 region has 13 residues. Per the germline V gene, CDR1 is SGDLS and CDR2 is YYNGEE. J was trimmed by 8 bases and V by 4 bases; bases with no gene match: 8. Sequences were derived from peripheral blood, sampled in the first trimester of pregnancy. This sequence originates from a female donor in good health, enrolled as a control in a pregnancy study. This chain connects TRBV9 to TRBJ1-1; TRBD1 agrees at 7 bases. CDR3 region: CASSSKQGTEAFF. The CDR3 DNA sequence: TGTGCCAGCAGCTCAAAACAGGGGACAGAAGCTTTCTTT. Combining the CDR3 with reference TRBV9 and TRBJ1-1 gives the whole variable domain DSGVTQTPKHLITATGQRVTLRCSPRSGDLSVYWYQQSLDQGLQFLIQYYNGEERAKGNILERFSAQQFPDLHSELNLSSLELGDSALYFCASSSKQGTEAFFGQGTRLTVV.